This T cell receptor (beta chain) is drawn from a study of blood T cell repertoires in COVID-19. Study-level background: Material from acute and convalescent COVID-19 was sourced from the United States, Italy and Spain.

Measured with immunoSEQ multiplex PCR; TCRdb has only the in-frame clones, and not every one. Of 50,000 to 70,000 clones in the sample, roughly 84% were seen once. The V end lost 5 bases, the J end lost 4 bases, and 17 bases lay between the germline ends. CDR3 size: 15 residues. Germline CDR1 and CDR2: SEHNR and FQNEAQ (reference sequence). The rearrangement links TRBV7-9 to TRBJ1-2; TRBD1 might be the D (5 bases). The specimen sequenced was peripheral blood. The source of this sequence is an older woman with acute or convalescent COVID-19. The chain's CDR3 is CASSRSETASYGYTF. CDR3 nucleotides: TGTGCCAGCAGCCGGTCGGAGACAGCATCCTATGGCTACACCTTC.